These 24 T cell receptor beta chains share one sample of origin, sequenced in a study of blood T cell repertoires in COVID-19. TCRdb's copy holds only in-frame clones and misses some; the assay was immunoSEQ multiplex PCR. The table has 130,000 to 150,000 clones, under 90% seen once. The specimen was peripheral blood. The source of these receptors is a human donor in a cohort sampled during active COVID-19.

J is TRBJ1-1 and V is TRBV19; TRBD1 is a possible D gene (6 bases). Germline V lookup: CDR1 LNHDA, CDR2 SQIVND (reference sequence). The CDR3 is 14 residues long. Trimming shortened V by 3 bases and J by 1 base, and 9 bases separated the two germline ends. The CDR3 region has the DNA TGTGCCAGTAGTATCGGACAGTCGAACACTGAAGCTTTCTTT. Translated, it gives CASSIGQSNTEAFF.

This clone came up many times. This rearrangement joins TRBV11-2 to TRBJ2-7; 7 bases match TRBD1. The CDR3 sequence is 18 residues long. Germline V gene lookup returns CDR1 SGHAT and CDR2 FQNNGV. J lost 0 bases, V lost 1 base, and 12 bases had no gene match. For the CDR3, the DNA is TGTGCCAGCAGCTTAGTGGGACAGACCCCCTCGAGCTCCTACGAGCAGTACTTC. Protein product: CASSLVGQTPSSSYEQYF.

This clone was detected once. This sample includes further DNA sequences coding for the same CDR3. This chain links TRBV19 with TRBJ2-7; TRBD2 is a possible D gene (5 bases). Germline lookup yields CDR1 LNHDA and CDR2 SQIVND (reference sequence). V lost 1 base and J 3 bases, leaving 7 bases between the germline ends. This CDR3 is 13 amino acids long. The CDR3 DNA reads TGTGCCAGTAGTATAGGTGGAGGCTACGAGCAGTACTTC. Translating gives CASSIGGGYEQYF.

V is TRBV28 and J is TRBJ2-5, with D possibly being TRBD1 (6 bases). Trimming shortened V by 0 bases and J by 2 bases, and 13 bases separated the two germline ends. Germline V gene lookup returns CDR1 MDHEN and CDR2 SYDVKM. The CDR3 sequence is 16 residues long. The chain's CDR3 is CASSLWETGSQETQYF. CDR3 bases: TGTGCCAGCAGTTTATGGGAAACAGGGAGTCAAGAGACCCAGTACTTC.

The rearrangement uses TRBV3-1 (or the pseudogene TRBV3-2) and TRBJ2-1, with D tentatively TRBD1 (5 bases). Germline CDR1 reads LGHDT; CDR2 reads YNNKEL (reference sequence). Trimming pared 1 base from V and 3 bases from J, leaving 10 bases between. This CDR3 contains 15 residues. This CDR3 is CASSQVSGYYNEQFF. The CDR3 DNA reads as TGTGCCAGCAGCCAAGTCTCAGGGTACTACAATGAGCAGTTCTTC.

V is TRBV21-1 and J is TRBJ2-7; the table assigns TRBD1, which was not confirmed against the DNA. TRBV21-1 is tagged as a pseudogene. The CDR3 length is 17 residues. In nucleotides, the CDR3 is TGTGCCAGCAGCAATTGGGTACGCAGGGCTCTCTCCTACGAGCAGTACTTC. Its protein product is CASSNWVRRALSYEQYF.

Notes on this clone: One end of the junction fails to match germline, which may point to a read error. The CDR3, as DNA: TGTGCCAGCAGACAAGAGGGGACAGGGCGCGAAAAACTGTTTTTT. Its translation is CASRQEGTGREKLFF. The V and J genes are TRBV3-1 (or the pseudogene TRBV3-2) and TRBJ1-4; 9 positions match TRBD1. The V gene's germline CDR1 is LGHDT and CDR2 YNNKEL (reference sequence). The CDR3 loop spans 15 amino acids.

The V and J genes are TRBV7-9 and TRBJ2-1; TRBD2 aligns across 14 bases. This CDR3 has 17 residues. Germline V gene lookup returns CDR1 SEHNR and CDR2 FQNEAQ (reference sequence). J gave up 5 bases and V 5 bases, and 8 bases lay outside the gene matches. In nucleotides, the CDR3 is TGTGCCAGCAGCCCAAGACTAGCGGGAGGGATTCACAATGAGCAGTTCTTC. Its translation is CASSPRLAGGIHNEQFF.

The chain combines TRBV18 with TRBJ1-2; no clear D. The CDR3 covers 16 residues. V was cut by 2 bases and J by 1 base, with 14 bases left in between. Per the germline V gene, CDR1 is KGHSH and CDR2 is LQKENI. In DNA, the CDR3 is TGTGCCAGCTCACCAGTTCAGGCCAGTATTAACTATGGCTACACCTTC. Its translation: CASSPVQASINYGYTF.

CDR3 in DNA: TGCGCCAGCAGTCCCGCTAGCGGGAGTTTCTACGAGCAGTACTTC. Its protein product is CASSPASGSFYEQYF. The V call is TRBV5-1, the J call TRBJ2-7, with 10 bases identical to TRBD2. The CDR3 extends over 15 amino acids. In germline, CDR1 is SGHRS, CDR2 YFSETQ. V shed 5 bases and J 3 bases; nucleotides not matched to a gene: 8.

The chain couples TRBV28 to TRBJ2-1; possible D gene TRBD2, 6 bases. The V end lost 6 bases, the J end lost 2 bases, and 11 bases lay between the germline ends. Germline V CDR1 and CDR2: MDHEN, SYDVKM. The CDR3 totals 14 residues. CDR3 residues: CASRKKRAYNEQFF. CDR3 sequence (DNA): TGTGCCAGCAGGAAAAAGCGGGCCTACAATGAGCAGTTCTTC.

The V call is TRBV18, the J call TRBJ1-5, with D unresolved. This CDR3 is 15 amino acids long. CDR1 and CDR2 from the germline V gene are KGHSH and LQKENI. Deletions cut 1 base from V and 2 bases from J, with 9 bases between. The CDR3 is CASSPLGVGNQPQHF. In DNA form, the CDR3 reads TGTGCCAGCTCACCACTGGGAGTAGGCAATCAGCCCCAGCATTTT.

The genes are TRBV14 and TRBJ1-6, with 11 bases that match TRBD1. The CDR3 contains 16 residues. Germline CDR1 is SGHDN and CDR2 is FVKESK. The trim removed 1 base at V and 10 bases at J, leaving 6 bases unmatched. For the CDR3, the DNA is TGTGCCAGCAGCCAAGCCGGGACAGGGGGAAGGTCACCCCTCCACTTT. Amino acid sequence: CASSQAGTGGRSPLHF.

V gene TRBV24-1 combines with J gene TRBJ2-7, with 7 bases that match TRBD1. This CDR3 comprises 15 residues. Trimming took 2 bases from V and 3 from J; bases not matched to a gene: 6. The germline V gene encodes CDR1 KGHDR and CDR2 SFDVKD. CDR3 DNA: TGTGCCACCAGTGATTCCGGGACAGACCACTACGAGCAGTACTTC. Residues: CATSDSGTDHYEQYF.

This clone showed up many times. The chain carries TRBV7-9 and TRBJ2-7; D gene uncertain. Germline CDR1 SEHNR, CDR2 FQNEAQ (reference sequence). V gave up 3 bases and J gave up 4 bases, with 4 bases separating them. CDR3 length equals 11 residues. The CDR3 nucleotides are TGTGCCAGCAGCTTTTCTTACGAGCAGTACTTC. Residues: CASSFSYEQYF.

V gene TRBV19 combines with J gene TRBJ1-2, with TRBD1 matching over 8 bases. The CDR3 has 15 amino acids. J gave up 0 bases and V 3 bases, and 3 bases lay outside the gene matches. Germline-derived CDR1 and CDR2 are LNHDA and SQIVND (reference sequence). The CDR3 protein is CASSIGGQANYGYTF. Here the CDR3 DNA reads TGTGCCAGTAGTATCGGGGGACAGGCTAACTATGGCTACACCTTC.

In its sample, this clone was seen many times. The rearrangement uses TRBV7-9 and TRBJ2-2; 12 nucleotides match TRBD2. This CDR3 has 17 amino acids. Germline-derived CDR1 and CDR2 are SEHNR and FQNEAQ (reference sequence). The trim removed 5 bases at V and 5 bases at J, leaving 9 bases unmatched. The CDR3 reads CASSPDRLAGVTGELFF. The CDR3 DNA reads TGTGCCAGCAGCCCCGACCGACTAGCGGGAGTGACCGGGGAGCTGTTTTTT.

The chain joins TRBV7-6 to TRBJ1-3; TRBD1 matches 8 bases. The trim removed 3 bases at V and 1 base at J, leaving 8 bases unmatched. Germline values: CDR1 SGHVS, CDR2 FNYEAQ. This CDR3 is built from 17 residues. The DNA of the CDR3 is TGTGCCAGCAGCTTTGTCGCAGGGGGCTTGTCTGGAAACACCATATATTTT. As protein: CASSFVAGGLSGNTIYF.

The V call is TRBV6-5, the J call TRBJ1-4; TRBD1 might be the D (5 bases). The CDR3 covers 15 residues. Germline V CDR1 and CDR2: MNHEY, SVGAGI. With 2 bases removed from V and 5 bases from J, the gap between germline ends came to 12 bases. The CDR3 here is CASSYTGLKNEKLFF. In DNA, the CDR3 is TGTGCCAGCAGTTACACGGGACTGAAGAATGAAAAACTGTTTTTT.

The V and J genes are TRBV6-2 or TRBV6-3 and TRBJ1-2; D is perhaps TRBD1 (5 bases). Per germline, CDR1 MNHEY and CDR2 SVGEGT. Trimming stripped 4 bases from V and 5 bases from J, with 8 bases between. The CDR3 is 12 amino acids. The CDR3 loop is CASSLSGYGYTF. CDR3 bases: TGTGCCAGCAGTTTATCAGGGTATGGCTACACCTTC.

This chain uses TRBV7-3 with TRBJ2-7; tentatively, D is TRBD1 (6 bases). The V end was cut by 5 bases, the J end by 1 base, with 12 bases between. CDR1 and CDR2 (germline): SGHTA, FQGTGA. There are 14 residues in the CDR3. CDR3 in DNA: TGTGCCAGCAGCACTACCGGGACATCCTACGAGCAGTACTTC. This codes for CASSTTGTSYEQYF. The full variable domain, with the rest looked up from reference TRBV7-3 and TRBJ2-7, is GAGVSQTPSNKVTEKGKYVELRCDPISGHTALYWYRQSLGQGPEFLIYFQGTGAADDSGLPNDRFFAVRPEGSVSTLKIQRTERGDSAVYLCASSTTGTSYEQYFGPGTRLTVT.

The J gene is TRBJ2-1, the V gene TRBV9, with TRBD2 matching over 8 bases. This CDR3 has 16 amino acids. The germline gives CDR1 SGDLS, CDR2 YYNGEE. The V and J ends lost 3 bases and 0 bases, in that order; junction bases with no gene match: 5. The CDR3: CASSDGRGVSYNEQFF. For the CDR3, the DNA is TGTGCCAGCAGCGACGGGCGGGGGGTCTCCTACAATGAGCAGTTCTTC.

The rearrangement joins TRBV4-2 to TRBJ2-3; TRBD2 might be the D (6 bases). V lost 2 bases, J lost 0 bases, and 9 bases lay in between. This CDR3 contains 15 residues. The V gene's germline CDR1 is LGHNA and CDR2 YNFKEQ. The CDR3 loop reads CASSQPGTSTDTQYF. The CDR3 DNA reads TGTGCCAGCAGCCAACCCGGGACTAGCACAGATACGCAGTATTTT.

V is TRBV28 and J is TRBJ1-1, with 7 bases that match TRBD1. V dropped 5 bases and J dropped 4; count of bases not matched to a gene: 7. Germline assignment: CDR1 MDHEN and CDR2 SYDVKM. This CDR3 contains 14 residues. CDR3 loop: CASSTPGGSTEAFF. As DNA, the CDR3 is TGTGCCAGCAGTACCCCAGGGGGATCCACTGAAGCTTTCTTT.